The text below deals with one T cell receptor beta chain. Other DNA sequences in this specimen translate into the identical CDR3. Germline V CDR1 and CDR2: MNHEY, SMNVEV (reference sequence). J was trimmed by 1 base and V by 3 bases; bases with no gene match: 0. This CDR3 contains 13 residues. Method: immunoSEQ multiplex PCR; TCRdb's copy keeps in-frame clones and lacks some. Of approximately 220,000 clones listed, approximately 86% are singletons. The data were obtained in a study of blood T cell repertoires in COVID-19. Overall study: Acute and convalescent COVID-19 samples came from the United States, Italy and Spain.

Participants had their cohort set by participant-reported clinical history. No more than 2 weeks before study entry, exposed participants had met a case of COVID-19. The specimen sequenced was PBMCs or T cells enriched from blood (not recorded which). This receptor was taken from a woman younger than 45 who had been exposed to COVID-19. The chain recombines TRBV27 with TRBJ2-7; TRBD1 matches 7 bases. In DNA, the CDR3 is TGTGCCAGCAGTTTGGACAGGTCCTACGAGCAGTACTTC. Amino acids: CASSLDRSYEQYF.